This record concerns one T cell receptor beta chain sequence. No cognate antigen has been identified for it. Per-base qualities were not stored, and no clone one base away is much larger. TCRbeta CDR3 regions were amplified from genomic DNA by means of the immunoSEQ Assay, a bias-controlled multiplex PCR. In the authors' own workflow: The number of nucleated cells in each sample was estimated by amplification of reference gene primers within the assay. To quantify the absolute abundance of each unique TCRbeta CDR3 rearrangement, sequence reads were collapsed and filtered. For each sample, productive Simpson clonality was calculated as the square root of Simpson's diversity index over productive rearrangements. Entries here come from immuneACCESS through TCRdb and include only in-frame sequences with V and J called. Some clones fail to appear in such tables; in the studies checked, an unresolved V gene covers under half of the shortfall, and the cause of the remainder is unknown. V, J and clone size reflect that table, while D and trimming were determined from the DNA. A total of 250,000 to 350,000 clones appear in this sample, about nine tenths of them only once. The top ten clonotypes cover around 10% of the sample.

This entry is derived from a study of blood T cell repertoires in COVID-19 (dated by TCRdb to about 2020). Describing the broader study: Samples covering the acute and convalescent phases of COVID-19 were provided by collaborators in the United States, Italy and Spain. The sample metadata nearly always contained a de-identified subject ID, COVID-19 status, age in years and sex. The samples were drawn from two sources: the first 160 participants of the ongoing ImmuneRACE study, and over 950 subjects contributed by 6 global collaborators. Subjects who had been exposed to COVID-19, were actively infected with it, or had recovered from it provided the deeply sampled blood TCRbeta repertoires that made up the dataset. The repertoires were made available in a free public database intended to serve as a resource for research on the immune response to SARS-CoV-2. Where available, HLA class I and class II types were obtained from metadata supplied by the sample provider rather than from assay-based typing. The prospective study material was composed of cDNA or gDNA derived from T cells, B-cell-depleted T cells, or PBMCs. Overall study results and their limits: The quantity of clinical and demographic metadata differed by source and by participant and was supplied without curation.

CDR1 and CDR2 are drawn from the germline V gene: MRHNA, SNTAGT. From its cysteine to its phenylalanine, the CDR3 spans 14 amino acids. This entry keeps only the CDR3 DNA: 42 bases, framed from base 1. V is trimmed back by 5 bases and J by 8 bases, and the junction contains 9 bases that no gene match accounts for. One collaborating source in Seattle enrolled patients during active infection and followed them longitudinally through the course of disease. The collaborating institutions used their own protocols to collect whole blood in K2EDTA tubes. Collaborator samples were shipped for TCRbeta analysis as frozen whole blood, isolated PBMCs, or DNA extracted from either sample type.

The sequence was obtained from a woman aged 25-40 years with COVID-19, enrolled during active disease. The chain links TRBV6-4 with TRBJ2-1, with TRBD2 identical over 7 junction bases. Sequencing input: peripheral blood. The DNA sequence is given as TGTGCCAGCAGTCTAGCGGAAACAGTCGATGAGCAGTTCTTC. Its amino acids are CASSLAETVDEQFF.